The 24 T cell receptor beta chains presented below share a single source sample, sequenced in a study of shared clonotypes between healthy human individuals. Clones were read by immunoSEQ multiplex PCR, and TCRdb kept only the in-frame ones, dropping some. Of roughly 500,000 clones listed, around 79% were seen once; the top ten hold less than 15%. The sample consisted of PBMCs. All receptors derive from a woman aged 40 to 55 in good health. Some clones in this sample may be carry-over from other donors' samples.

In this sample, this clone turned up once. The chain carries TRBV18 and TRBJ2-5; D gene uncertain. The DNA end is more similar to TRBJ2-7, so the J call may be wrong. Germline V gives CDR1 KGHSH, CDR2 LQKENI. CDR3 size: 12 residues. The chain's CDR3 is CASSPFTSEQYF. CDR3 DNA: TGTGCCAGCTCACCCTTTACGTCCGAGCAGTACTTC.

This chain joins TRBV28 and TRBJ2-3, with 10 nucleotides matching TRBD1. J was trimmed by 3 bases and V by 2 bases; bases with no gene match: 2. The CDR3 is 15 residues long. Germline V gene data show CDR1 as MDHEN and CDR2 as SYDVKM. Here the CDR3 reads CASSLRQGATDTQYF. CDR3 coding DNA: TGTGCCAGCAGTTTAAGACAGGGGGCTACAGATACGCAGTATTTT.

This chain links TRBV27 with TRBJ1-2, with D maybe TRBD1 (6 bases). The CDR3 spans 14 residues. Germline V gene sequence: CDR1 MNHEY, CDR2 SMNVEV (reference sequence). Trimming pared 7 bases from V and 6 bases from J, leaving 18 bases between. The CDR3 is CASTQSGGQNGYTF. As DNA, the CDR3 is TGTGCCAGCACCCAATCTGGGGGGCAGAATGGCTACACCTTC.

V and J are TRBV7-8 and TRBJ2-1, with D tentatively TRBD2 (5 bases). V was trimmed by 5 bases and J by 10 bases, leaving 9 bases between them. This CDR3 is built from 11 residues. Germline CDR1 SGHVS, CDR2 FQNEAQ. The CDR3 sequence: CASSGRGEQFF. The CDR3 coding sequence is TGTGCCAGCAGCGGCCGAGGGGAGCAGTTCTTC.

The rearrangement links TRBV9 to TRBJ2-1, with 7 bases that match TRBD1. The CDR3 consists of 16 residues. Germline assignment: CDR1 SGDLS and CDR2 YYNGEE. The junction had 6 bases not matched to a gene; V was cut back by 0 bases and J by 3 bases. In DNA form, the CDR3 reads TGTGCCAGCAGCGTAGCAGAGGGGGCCCTCTACAATGAGCAGTTCTTC. It encodes CASSVAEGALYNEQFF.

This chain joins TRBV5-4 and TRBJ2-1, with 8 bases that match TRBD2. Germline CDR1 is SGHNT and CDR2 is YYREEE (reference sequence). Trimming took 3 bases from V and 7 from J; bases not matched to a gene: 9. The CDR3 runs to 15 residues. The CDR3 coding sequence is TGTGCCAGCAGCTCAGCGGGAGCGAGGAGGAATGAGCAGTTCTTC. Translated: CASSSAGARRNEQFF.

This rearrangement joins TRBV29-1 to TRBJ1-5; D is perhaps TRBD1 (6 bases). V dropped 4 bases and J dropped 11 bases, with 21 bases sitting between them. The CDR3 has 14 residues. Per germline, CDR1 SQVTM and CDR2 ANQGSEA. DNA of the CDR3: TGCAGCGTTGCGGGGGACACCACGCAATCTGCCCAGCATTTT. It codes for CSVAGDTTQSAQHF.

The V call is TRBV6-6, the J call TRBJ1-2, with 8 bases matching TRBD1. With 6 bases clipped from V and 5 bases from J, the junction kept 5 bases outside the gene matches. This CDR3 contains 13 residues. Germline V lookup: CDR1 MNHNY, CDR2 SVGAGI (reference sequence). The CDR3 reads CASSRGQEYGYTF. The CDR3 nucleotides read TGTGCCAGCAGCCGGGGACAGGAGTATGGCTACACCTTC.

The chain combines TRBV19 with TRBJ2-3; 8 positions match TRBD1. With 3 bases clipped from V and 0 bases from J, the junction kept 5 bases outside the gene matches. CDR1 is LNHDA, CDR2 SQIVND, per germline (reference sequence). The CDR3 totals 16 residues. CDR3 sequence: CASSMGTGSSTDTQYF. DNA for the CDR3: TGTGCCAGTAGTATGGGGACAGGTTCTAGCACAGATACGCAGTATTTT.

J is TRBJ2-1 and V is TRBV11-2, with 10 nucleotides matching TRBD2. The V gene's germline CDR1 is SGHAT and CDR2 FQNNGV. V lost 6 bases to trimming and J lost 9 bases; unmatched junction nucleotides: 11. The CDR3 runs 15 residues. This CDR3 is CASRRSGRGIVEQFF. CDR3 DNA: TGTGCCAGCAGACGCAGCGGGAGGGGTATTGTTGAGCAGTTCTTC.

The chain carries TRBV11-2 and TRBJ1-2; D is unclear. The germline V gene encodes CDR1 SGHAT and CDR2 FQNNGV. The V and J ends lost 2 bases and 7 bases respectively, with 20 bases between them. The CDR3 runs 16 residues. The CDR3 DNA reads as TGTGCCAGCAGCTTAAATGGTCCGGGGAGGGCCGGTGGCTACACCTTC. It translates to CASSLNGPGRAGGYTF.

V gene TRBV6-6 combines with J gene TRBJ2-2; no firm D call. Deletions cut 0 bases from V and 3 bases from J, with 5 bases between. Germline V gives CDR1 MNHNY, CDR2 SVGAGI (reference sequence). The CDR3 contains 14 residues. This chain's CDR3 is CASSYSTDTGELFF. CDR3 DNA sequence: TGTGCCAGCAGTTACTCGACCGACACCGGGGAGCTGTTTTTT.

V and J are TRBV4-3 and TRBJ2-7, with 8 bases lining up with TRBD1. J lost 7 bases, V lost 0 bases, and 11 bases had no gene match. In germline, CDR1 is LGHNA, CDR2 YSLEER. The CDR3 spans 16 residues. The CDR3 loop reads CASSQETGGPACEQYF. CDR3 in DNA: TGCGCCAGCAGCCAAGAAACAGGGGGACCGGCGTGTGAGCAGTACTTC.

The chain recombines TRBV25-1 with TRBJ2-7, with 11 bases that match TRBD1. With 7 bases clipped from V and 5 bases from J, the junction kept 4 bases outside the gene matches. Germline assignment: CDR1 MGHDK and CDR2 SYGVNS. This CDR3 spans 13 amino acids. The CDR3 nucleotides read TGTGCCAGCACGGACAGGGGGCGCAACGAGCAGTACTTC. Translation: CASTDRGRNEQYF.

This clone showed up just a few times. V usage is TRBV18 and J usage is TRBJ2-1, with 8 bases lining up with TRBD1. The germline V gene has CDR1 KGHSH and CDR2 LQKENI. The length of the CDR3 is 18 residues. Trimming at V came to 3 bases and at J to 7 bases, leaving 17 bases not matched to a gene. The CDR3 sequence: CASSPHLPGQDLWNEQFF. CDR3 sequence (DNA): TGTGCCAGCTCACCTCATCTCCCGGGACAGGATTTGTGGAATGAGCAGTTCTTC.

V is TRBV6-1 and J is TRBJ2-7; the D gene is possibly TRBD2 (5 bases). V was shortened by 3 bases and J by 2 bases, with 17 bases between the two germline ends. The CDR3 length is 16 residues. Germline V lookup: CDR1 MNHNS, CDR2 SASEGT. CDR3 loop: CASSDFWRTSPYEQYF. The CDR3, as DNA: TGTGCCAGCAGTGACTTCTGGAGGACTTCTCCCTACGAGCAGTACTTC.

The CDR3 DNA reads TGTGCCAGTAGGGCCGGGGGGGGACTTACAGATACGCAGTATTTT. Protein sequence: CASRAGGGLTDTQYF. The genes are TRBV19 and TRBJ2-3; 8 bases match TRBD2. Trimming took 6 bases from V and 3 from J; bases not matched to a gene: 8. CDR3 length equals 15 residues. The germline V gene encodes CDR1 LNHDA and CDR2 SQIVND (reference sequence).

This chain uses TRBV7-2 with TRBJ2-3, with D possibly TRBD2 on 6 matching bases. Between the trimmed V and J ends, which lost 5 bases and 0 bases, there was a span of 12 bases. CDR1 and CDR2 from the germline V gene are SGHTA and FQGNSA. This CDR3 has 15 amino acids. This CDR3 reads CASSPGTYSTDTQYF. For the CDR3, the DNA is TGTGCCAGCAGCCCCGGGACTTATAGCACAGATACGCAGTATTTT.

The genes are TRBV27 and TRBJ2-7; D perhaps matches TRBD2 (5 bases). Between the trimmed V and J ends, which lost 5 bases and 1 base, there was a span of 15 bases. CDR1 and CDR2 (germline): MNHEY, SMNVEV (reference sequence). The CDR3 extends over 15 amino acids. The CDR3 region is CASSPTTGISYEQYF. CDR3 sequence (DNA): TGTGCCAGCAGTCCGACCACCGGGATATCCTACGAGCAGTACTTC.

The chain has TRBV11-2 and TRBJ1-5, with 7 bases lining up with TRBD1. Per germline, CDR1 SGHAT and CDR2 FQNNGV. J gave up 11 bases and V 5 bases, and 9 bases lay outside the gene matches. CDR3 length equals 13 residues. The CDR3 sequence is CASSRTGDGAQHF. CDR3 bases: TGTGCCAGCAGCAGAACAGGGGACGGGGCCCAGCATTTT. Together with reference TRBV11-2 and TRBJ1-5, the CDR3 gives the full variable domain: EAGVAQSPRYKIIEKRQSVAFWCNPISGHATLYWYQQILGQGPKLLIQFQNNGVVDDSQLPKDRFSAERLKGVDSTLKIQPAKLEDSAVYLCASSRTGDGAQHFGDGTRLSIL.

Note on this clone: A far larger clone is one nucleotide away, so this likely arose from a read error. The gene calls are TRBV7-9 and TRBJ2-3; D is tentatively TRBD1 or TRBD2 (5 bases each). Germline CDR1 SEHNR, CDR2 FQNEAQ (reference sequence). CDR3 length equals 14 residues. V was trimmed by 5 bases and J by 7 bases, leaving 16 bases between them. Written as DNA, the CDR3 is TGTGCCAGCAGCGAGTACCATGGGGGAAATACGCAGTATTTT. Its translation is CASSEYHGGNTQYF.

This chain uses TRBV4-1 with TRBJ1-4; D unresolved. V was trimmed by 4 bases and J by 8 bases, leaving 17 bases between them. The germline V gene has CDR1 MGHRA and CDR2 YSYEKL. This CDR3 has 15 residues. The CDR3 protein is CASSPGRTVGEKLFF. In DNA, the CDR3 is TGCGCCAGCAGCCCCGGAAGGACTGTAGGGGAAAAACTGTTTTTT.

V gene TRBV7-2 combines with J gene TRBJ1-3; a weak D match, TRBD1 (5 bases). The V end lost 5 bases, the J end lost 2 bases, and 19 bases lay between the germline ends. Germline V lookup: CDR1 SGHTA, CDR2 FQGNSA. This CDR3 is built from 17 residues. In nucleotides, the CDR3 is TGTGCCAGCAGCCTCATTCTGGGGGGGTTGGCTGGAAACACCATATATTTT. It yields the protein CASSLILGGLAGNTIYF.

V is TRBV5-1 and J is TRBJ2-1, with 12 positions matching TRBD1. The germline V gene has CDR1 SGHRS and CDR2 YFSETQ. Trimming cost V 4 bases and J 12 bases; bases outside gene matches: 14. The CDR3 runs to 16 residues. CDR3 DNA sequence: TGCGCCAGCAGCCTACCATCCGGGACAGGGGGCTCGGGGCAGTTCTTC. It encodes CASSLPSGTGGSGQFF.